This T cell receptor (beta chain) stems from a study of lung T cells in sarcoidosis with Löfgren's syndrome. Study in general: Repertoire analyses centered on Löfgren's syndrome patients.

To note about this clonotype: Its target is not known. A much larger clone sits a single nucleotide away, making a read error possible.

Study-wide results and limits: Shared TRAV12-1 and TRBV2 CDR3 motifs across Löfgren's syndrome patients reportedly suggested public CD4+ TCRs. TRBV2 was the preferred pairing partner of TRAV12-1, with similar CDR3s. Versus controls, Löfgren's syndrome patients reportedly showed TRAV12-1 and TRBV2 as most expanded.

TCRdb called the reads again in MiXCR, with one record for every CDR3 protein. The sample has fewer than 80,000 distinct CDR3 sequences; 21% are singletons. Germline V gene sequence: CDR1 SGHNT, CDR2 YYREEE (reference sequence). With V trimmed by 4 bases and J by 6 bases, 19 bases remained unmatched. The CDR3 totals 18 residues. The chain is built from TRBV5-4 and TRBJ2-3; TRBD1 matches 8 bases. Sequences were obtained from CD4+ T cells from PBMCs. The sequence was obtained from a human donor with sarcoidosis (Löfgren's syndrome or another form), or a control subject (not recorded which). CDR3 DNA: TGTGCCAGCAGCCCAAAGGCTGGGGGACAGGTGGGGACGGATACGCAGTATTTT. Protein: CASSPKAGGQVGTDTQYF.